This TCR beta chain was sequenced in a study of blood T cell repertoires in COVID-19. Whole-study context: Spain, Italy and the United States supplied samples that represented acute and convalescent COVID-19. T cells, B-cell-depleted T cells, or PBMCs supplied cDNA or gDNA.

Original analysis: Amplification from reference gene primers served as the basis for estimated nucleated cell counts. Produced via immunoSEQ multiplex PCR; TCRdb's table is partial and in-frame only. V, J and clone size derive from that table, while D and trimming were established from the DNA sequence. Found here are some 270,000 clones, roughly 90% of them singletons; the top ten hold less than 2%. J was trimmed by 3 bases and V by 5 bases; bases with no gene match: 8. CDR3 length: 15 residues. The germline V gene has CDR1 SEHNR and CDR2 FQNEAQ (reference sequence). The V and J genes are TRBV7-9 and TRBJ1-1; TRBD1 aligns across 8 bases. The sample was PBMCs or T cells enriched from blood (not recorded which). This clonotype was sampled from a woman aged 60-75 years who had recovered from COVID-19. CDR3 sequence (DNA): TGTGCCAGCAGCCTAAACGGACAGGGACACACTGAAGCTTTCTTT. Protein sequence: CASSLNGQGHTEAFF.